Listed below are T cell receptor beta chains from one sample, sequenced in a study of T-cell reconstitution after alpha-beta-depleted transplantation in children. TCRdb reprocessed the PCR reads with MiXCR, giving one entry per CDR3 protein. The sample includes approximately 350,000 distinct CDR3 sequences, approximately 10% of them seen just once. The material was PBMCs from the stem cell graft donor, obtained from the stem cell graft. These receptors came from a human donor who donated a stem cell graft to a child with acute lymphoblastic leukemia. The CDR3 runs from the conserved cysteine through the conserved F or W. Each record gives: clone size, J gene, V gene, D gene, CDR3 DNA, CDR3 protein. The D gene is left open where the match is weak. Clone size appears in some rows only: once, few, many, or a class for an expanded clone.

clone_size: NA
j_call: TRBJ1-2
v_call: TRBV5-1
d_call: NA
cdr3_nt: TGCGCCAGCAGCTTGTACGTTCGGGGCCGGGACTATGGCTACACCTTC
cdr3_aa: CASSLYVRGRDYGYTF

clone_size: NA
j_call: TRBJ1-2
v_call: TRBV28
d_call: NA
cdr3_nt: TGTGCCAGCAGCCAACCGGGGGCTAATGGCTACACCTTC
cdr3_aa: CASSQPGANGYTF

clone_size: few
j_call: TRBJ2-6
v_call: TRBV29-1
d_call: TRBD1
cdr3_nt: TGCAGCGCCACAGGGGAAGGGGCCAACGTCCTGACTTTC
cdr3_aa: CSATGEGANVLTF

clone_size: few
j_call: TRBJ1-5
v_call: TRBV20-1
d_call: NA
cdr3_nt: TGCAGTGCTAGGGGGAGCTGGGGTTATAGCAATCAGCCCCAGCATTTT
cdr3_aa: CSARGSWGYSNQPQHF

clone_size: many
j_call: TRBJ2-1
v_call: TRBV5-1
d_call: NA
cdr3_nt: TGCGCCAGCAGCTCCGGACGGCCTCACTACAATGAGCAGTTCTTC
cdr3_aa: CASSSGRPHYNEQFF

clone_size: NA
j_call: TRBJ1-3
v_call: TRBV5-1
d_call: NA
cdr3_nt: TGCGCCAGCAGCTTCGGGCCGACCCCCGACGGCTCTGGAAACACCATATATTTT
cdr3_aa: CASSFGPTPDGSGNTIYF

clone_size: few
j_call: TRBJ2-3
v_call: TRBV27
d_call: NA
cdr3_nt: TGTGCCAGCAGTTTCCGAAGCGATACGCAGTATTTT
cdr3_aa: CASSFRSDTQYF

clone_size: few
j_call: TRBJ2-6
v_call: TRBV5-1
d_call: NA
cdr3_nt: TGCGCCAGCAGCTTAACAGATAGTTACTCTGGGGCCAACGTCCTGACTTTC
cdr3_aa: CASSLTDSYSGANVLTF

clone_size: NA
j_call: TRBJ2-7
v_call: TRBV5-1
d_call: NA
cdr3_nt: TGCGCCAGCACAAGGACGGGGGGCTCCTACGACCAGTACTTC
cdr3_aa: CASTRTGGSYDQYF

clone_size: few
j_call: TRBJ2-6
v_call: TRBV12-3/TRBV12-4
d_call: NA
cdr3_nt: TGTGCCAGCAGCCAACTAACTGGGGCCAACGTCCTGACTTTC
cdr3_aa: CASSQLTGANVLTF

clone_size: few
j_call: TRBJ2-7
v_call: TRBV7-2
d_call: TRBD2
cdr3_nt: TGTGCCAGCAGCCCCTCGAAGGGTAGCGGGGATTCCTACGAGCAGTACTTC
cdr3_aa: CASSPSKGSGDSYEQYF

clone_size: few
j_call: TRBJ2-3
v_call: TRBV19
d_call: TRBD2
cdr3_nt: TGTGCCGCGCGAGGGTTACTAGCGGGGAGCACAGATACGCAGTATTTT
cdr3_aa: CAARGLLAGSTDTQYF

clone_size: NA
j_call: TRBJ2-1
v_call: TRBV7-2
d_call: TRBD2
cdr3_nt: TGTGCCAGCAGCTTAGCGGGCGGGAGCGTCTACAATGAGCAGTTCTTC
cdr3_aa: CASSLAGGSVYNEQFF

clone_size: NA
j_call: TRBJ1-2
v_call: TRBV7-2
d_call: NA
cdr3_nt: TGTGCCAGCAGCTTAGAGGGCAGATATAACTATGGCTACACCTTC
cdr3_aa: CASSLEGRYNYGYTF

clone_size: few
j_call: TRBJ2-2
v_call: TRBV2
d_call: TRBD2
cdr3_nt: TGTGCCAGCAGTGAAGGTGCGGGAGGTCCCGGGGAGCTGTTTTTT
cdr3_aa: CASSEGAGGPGELFF

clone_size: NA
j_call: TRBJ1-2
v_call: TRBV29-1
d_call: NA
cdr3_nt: TGCAGCGTTGAACCCCAGGAGGGGTGGGACTATGGCTACACCTTC
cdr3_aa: CSVEPQEGWDYGYTF

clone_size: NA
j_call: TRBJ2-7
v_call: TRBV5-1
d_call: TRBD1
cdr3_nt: TGCGCCAGCAGCGTCGTAACAGGGGAACCTACCTACGAGCAGTACTTC
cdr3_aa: CASSVVTGEPTYEQYF

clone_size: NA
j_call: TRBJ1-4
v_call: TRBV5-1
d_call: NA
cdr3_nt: TGCGCCAGCAGCTTGTCGACAGCGCAGAATGAAAAACTGTTTTTT
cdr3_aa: CASSLSTAQNEKLFF

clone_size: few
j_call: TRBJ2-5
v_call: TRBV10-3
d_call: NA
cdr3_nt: TGTGCCATCACGGATGGGGCGCGGGAGACCCAGTACTTC
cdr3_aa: CAITDGARETQYF

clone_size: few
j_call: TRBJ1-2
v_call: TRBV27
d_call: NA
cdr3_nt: TGTGCCAGCAGTGGAGCGACAGTAGGGGCCCCCTATGGCTACACCTTC
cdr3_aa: CASSGATVGAPYGYTF

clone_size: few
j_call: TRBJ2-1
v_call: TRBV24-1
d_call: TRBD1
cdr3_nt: TGTGCCACCAGTGACAACAGGGGTAACCACAATGAGCAGTTCTTC
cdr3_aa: CATSDNRGNHNEQFF

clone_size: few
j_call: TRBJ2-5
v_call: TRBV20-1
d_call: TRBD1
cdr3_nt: TGCAGTGCTAGGACCCGGACAGGGGTTATAGAGACCCAGTACTTC
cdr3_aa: CSARTRTGVIETQYF

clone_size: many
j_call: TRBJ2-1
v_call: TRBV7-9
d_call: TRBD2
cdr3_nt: TGTGCCAGCATCTCCCTAGCGGGAGGCGGGGGCTACAATGAGCAGTTCTTC
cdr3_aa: CASISLAGGGGYNEQFF

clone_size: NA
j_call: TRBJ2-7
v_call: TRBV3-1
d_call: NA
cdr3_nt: TGTGCCAGCAGCCAAGATGTTAAAGCAAGGCAGTACTTC
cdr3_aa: CASSQDVKARQYF

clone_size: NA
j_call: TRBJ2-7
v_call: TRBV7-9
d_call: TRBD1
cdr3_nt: TGTGCCAGCAGCCGCTCGGGACAGGGGTACGAGCAGTACTTC
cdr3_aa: CASSRSGQGYEQYF

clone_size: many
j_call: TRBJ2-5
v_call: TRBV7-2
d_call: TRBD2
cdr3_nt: TGTGCCAGCAGCTCCCGACTAGCAGATGGGGAGACCCAGTACTTC
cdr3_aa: CASSSRLADGETQYF

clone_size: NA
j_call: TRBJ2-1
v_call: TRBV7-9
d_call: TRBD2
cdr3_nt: TGTGCCAGCAGCTATCAAGCGGGAGAGACCTACAATGAGCAGTTCTTC
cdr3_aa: CASSYQAGETYNEQFF

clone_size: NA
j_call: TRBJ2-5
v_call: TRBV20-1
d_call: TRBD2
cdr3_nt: TGCAGTGCTAGAGACGAACCCGGGACTAAAGAGACCCAGTACTTC
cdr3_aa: CSARDEPGTKETQYF

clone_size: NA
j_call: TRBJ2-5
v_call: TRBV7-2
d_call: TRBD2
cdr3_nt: TGTGCCAGCAGCTTTATAGCGGGACAACAAGAGACCCAGTACTTC
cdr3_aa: CASSFIAGQQETQYF

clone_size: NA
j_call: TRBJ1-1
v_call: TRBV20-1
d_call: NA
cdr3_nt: TGCAGTGCGACGGACAGCGAGCGTGAAGCTTTCTTT
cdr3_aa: CSATDSEREAFF

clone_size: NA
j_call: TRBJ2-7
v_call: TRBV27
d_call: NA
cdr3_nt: TGTGCCAGCAGTTTATATTTCTTCGGACAGACTTACTCCTACGAGCAGTACTTC
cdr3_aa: CASSLYFFGQTYSYEQYF

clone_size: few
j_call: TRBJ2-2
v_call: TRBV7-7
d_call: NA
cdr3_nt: TGTGCTAGCAGCGAGAGTTCAGCCCGGCGGACCGGGGAGCTGTTTTTT
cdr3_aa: CASSESSARRTGELFF

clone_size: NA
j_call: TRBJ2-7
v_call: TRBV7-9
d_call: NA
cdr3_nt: TGTGCCAGCAGCACTCGACTAGTCGAGCAGTACTTC
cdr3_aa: CASSTRLVEQYF

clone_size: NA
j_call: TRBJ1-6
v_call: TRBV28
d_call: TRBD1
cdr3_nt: TGTGCCAGCAGTAAGGGGGCCGGTGATTCACCCCTCCACTTT
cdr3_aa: CASSKGAGDSPLHF

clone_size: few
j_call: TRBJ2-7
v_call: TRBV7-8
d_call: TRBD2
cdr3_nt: TGTGCCAGCAGCCGACCGGGACTAGACAACCACGAGCAGTACTTC
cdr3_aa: CASSRPGLDNHEQYF

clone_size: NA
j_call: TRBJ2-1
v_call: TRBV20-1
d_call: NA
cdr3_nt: TGCAGTGCTAGAGATCCCTGGGGGGAGTATTGGAATGAGCAGTTCTTC
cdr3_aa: CSARDPWGEYWNEQFF

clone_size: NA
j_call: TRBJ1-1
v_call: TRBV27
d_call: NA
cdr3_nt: TGTGCCAGCAGTTCCCTAAGGTCGTACTCTGAAGCTTTCTTT
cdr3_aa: CASSSLRSYSEAFF

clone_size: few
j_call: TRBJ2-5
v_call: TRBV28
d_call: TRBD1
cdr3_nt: TGTGCCAGCAGTTTATCGGGACAGCGGTACCAAGAGACCCAGTACTTC
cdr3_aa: CASSLSGQRYQETQYF

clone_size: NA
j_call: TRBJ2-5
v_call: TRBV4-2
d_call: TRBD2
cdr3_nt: TGTGCCAGCAGCCAAGGCTCGCTAGCGGGAGGGCCGGAGGAGACCCAGTACTTC
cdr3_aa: CASSQGSLAGGPEETQYF

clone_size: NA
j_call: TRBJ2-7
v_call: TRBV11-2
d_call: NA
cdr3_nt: TGTGCCAGCAGCGGCGCCGGGGCGGGAACTTACGAGCAGTACTTC
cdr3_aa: CASSGAGAGTYEQYF

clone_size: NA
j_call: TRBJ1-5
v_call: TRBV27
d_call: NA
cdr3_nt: TGTGCCAGCAGTTTACACGGAGGGAGAGATCAGCCCCAGCATTTT
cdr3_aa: CASSLHGGRDQPQHF

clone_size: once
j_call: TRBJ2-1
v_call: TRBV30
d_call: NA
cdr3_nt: TGTGCCTGGAGCTCCAGCGGATACAATGAGCAGTTCTTC
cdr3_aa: CAWSSSGYNEQFF

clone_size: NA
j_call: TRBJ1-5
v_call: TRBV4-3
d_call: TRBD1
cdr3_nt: TGCGCCAGCAGCCAAGATGCAGGGGGTCAGCCCCAGCATTTT
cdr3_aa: CASSQDAGGQPQHF

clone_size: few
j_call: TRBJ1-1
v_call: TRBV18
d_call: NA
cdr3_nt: TGTGCCAGCTCACCAGGAGAAGACCTCGAAGCTTTCTTT
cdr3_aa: CASSPGEDLEAFF

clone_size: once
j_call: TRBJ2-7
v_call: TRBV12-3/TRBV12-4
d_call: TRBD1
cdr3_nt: TGTGCCAGCAGTCCCCTTGAGGGCCAGGGGGCGATTTACGAGCAGTACTTC
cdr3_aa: CASSPLEGQGAIYEQYF

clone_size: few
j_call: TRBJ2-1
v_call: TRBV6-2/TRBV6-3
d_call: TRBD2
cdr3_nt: TGTGCCAGCACCCCTGGCGGGAGGTGGAATGAGCAGTTCTTC
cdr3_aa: CASTPGGRWNEQFF

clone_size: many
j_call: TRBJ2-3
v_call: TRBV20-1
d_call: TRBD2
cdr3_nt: TGCAGTGCTTCTCCTCGGGGGGGGCTCACAGATACGCAGTATTTT
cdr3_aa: CSASPRGGLTDTQYF

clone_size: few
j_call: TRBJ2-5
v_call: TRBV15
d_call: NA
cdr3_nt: TGTGCCACCAGCAGACCTCACACAGGTTTCCAAGAGACCCAGTACTTC
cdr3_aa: CATSRPHTGFQETQYF

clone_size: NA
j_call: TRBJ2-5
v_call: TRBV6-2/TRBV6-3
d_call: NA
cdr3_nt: TGTGCCAGCAACTTACCGGACAGCTTCCCAGAGACCCAGTACTTC
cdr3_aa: CASNLPDSFPETQYF

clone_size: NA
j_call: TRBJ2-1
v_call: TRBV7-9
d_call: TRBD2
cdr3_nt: TGTGCCAGCAGCTCGGAACTAGCGGGAGTTGACGATGAGCAGTTCTTC
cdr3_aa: CASSSELAGVDDEQFF

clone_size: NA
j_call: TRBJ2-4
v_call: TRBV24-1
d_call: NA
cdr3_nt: TGTGCCACCAGTGATGGGACCGCGCGAAACATTCAGTACTTC
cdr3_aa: CATSDGTARNIQYF

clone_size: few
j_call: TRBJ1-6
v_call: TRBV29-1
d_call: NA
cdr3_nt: TGCAGCGTCCGGACTACTGGTAATTCACCCCTCCACTTT
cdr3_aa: CSVRTTGNSPLHF

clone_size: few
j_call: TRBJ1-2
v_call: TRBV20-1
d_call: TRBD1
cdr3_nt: TGCAGTGCTAGAGATTACAGGGGCTATGGCTACACCTTC
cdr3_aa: CSARDYRGYGYTF

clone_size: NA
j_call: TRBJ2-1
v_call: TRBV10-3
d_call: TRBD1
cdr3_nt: TGTGCCATCATGGGACAGGGGAAAGATGAGCAGTTCTTC
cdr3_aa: CAIMGQGKDEQFF

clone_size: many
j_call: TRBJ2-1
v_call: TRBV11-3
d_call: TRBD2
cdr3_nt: TGTGCCAGCAGCCCGAGTAGCGGGTCCTCCTACAATGAGCAGTTCTTC
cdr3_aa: CASSPSSGSSYNEQFF

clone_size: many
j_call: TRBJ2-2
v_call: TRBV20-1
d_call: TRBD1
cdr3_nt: TGCAGTGCTGCACAGGGGAGCACCGGGGAGCTGTTTTTT
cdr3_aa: CSAAQGSTGELFF

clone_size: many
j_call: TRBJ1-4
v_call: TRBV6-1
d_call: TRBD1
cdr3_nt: TGTGCCAGCAGTACGGGACAGGGGATCACTAATGAAAAACTGTTTTTT
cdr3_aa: CASSTGQGITNEKLFF

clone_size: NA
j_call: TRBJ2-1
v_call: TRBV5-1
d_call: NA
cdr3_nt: TGCGCCAGCAGCTTGGGTAGGGGTAATGAGCAGTTCTTC
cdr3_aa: CASSLGRGNEQFF